This is a list of T cell receptor beta chains from one sample in a study of control samples from healthy donors and cancer patients. Measured with immunoSEQ multiplex PCR; TCRdb has only the in-frame clones, and not every one. This table has 350,000 to 450,000 clones, 80% to 95% appearing once. Material for sequencing was PBMCs. The receptors come from a man aged 40-50 years with head and neck cancer. The CDR3 runs from the conserved cysteine through the conserved F or W. The D gene is left open where the match is weak. The listing skips clone size in some rows; elsewhere it reads once, few, many or a size class.

>NA|TRBV11-2|NA|TRBJ2-1
CASSLGSGWISRYEQFF
TGTGCCAGCAGCTTAGGGTCAGGTTGGATTTCTCGATATGAGCAGTTCTTC
>TRBD1|TRBV7-2|NA|TRBJ1-2
CASSSQGTGYFYGGYTF
TGTGCCAGCAGCTCTCAAGGGACAGGGTACTTCTATGGTGGCTACACCTTC
>NA|TRBV7-2|once|TRBJ1-4
CASSSPTAGNNEKLFF
TGTGCCAGCAGCTCACCCACGGCAGGGAATAATGAAAAACTGTTTTTT
>NA|TRBV5-1|few|TRBJ2-1
CASSHRPPPLSSYNEQFF
TGCGCCAGCAGCCACCGGCCCCCCCCATTAAGCTCCTACAATGAGCAGTTCTTC
>TRBD1|TRBV6-2/TRBV6-3|NA|TRBJ1-4
CASSWGQATGLEKLFF
TGTGCCAGCAGCTGGGGACAGGCCACGGGACTTGAAAAACTGTTTTTT
>NA|TRBV6-5|NA|TRBJ1-1
CASSPRLGARTEAFF
TGTGCCAGCAGTCCCAGGCTAGGGGCAAGGACTGAAGCTTTCTTT
>NA|TRBV19|NA|TRBJ1-5
CASTYTPSPGRSSSNQPQHF
TGTGCCAGTACCTATACCCCTAGCCCGGGCAGGTCTTCAAGCAATCAGCCCCAGCATTTT
>NA|TRBV28|NA|TRBJ1-6
CASRKTHYNSPLHF
TGTGCCAGCAGGAAGACTCATTATAATTCACCCCTCCACTTT
>NA|TRBV19|NA|TRBJ1-4
CASRQGATNEKLFF
TGTGCCAGTAGACAGGGTGCAACTAATGAAAAACTGTTTTTT
>TRBD2|TRBV5-1|NA|TRBJ2-3
CASKGSGGAETFTDTQYF
TGCGCCAGCAAGGGTAGCGGGGGGGCCGAGACTTTCACAGATACGCAGTATTTT
>TRBD1|TRBV29-1|NA|TRBJ2-2
CSVARTGNTGELFF
TGCAGCGTTGCCCGGACAGGGAACACCGGGGAGCTGTTTTTT
>TRBD2|TRBV6-4|NA|TRBJ2-1
CASSELAGRDEQFF
TGTGCCAGCAGTGAACTAGCGGGAAGGGATGAGCAGTTCTTC
>NA|TRBV5-6|NA|TRBJ1-1
CASSLSMLNTEAFF
TGTGCCAGCAGCCTCAGCATGCTGAACACTGAAGCTTTCTTT
>NA|TRBV29-1|NA|TRBJ1-1
CSVKRGKTEAFF
TGCAGCGTCAAAAGGGGGAAGACTGAAGCTTTCTTT
>TRBD2|TRBV7-9|NA|TRBJ2-3
CASSLLVTSSHDTQYF
TGTGCCAGCAGCTTACTTGTGACTAGCTCTCACGATACGCAGTATTTT
>NA|TRBV28|NA|TRBJ1-5
CASSWDAAGSQGRPQHF
TGTGCCAGCAGTTGGGACGCGGCAGGGAGTCAAGGTCGGCCCCAGCATTTT
>TRBD1|TRBV13|NA|TRBJ2-1
CASSSGTGYNEQFF
TGTGCCAGCAGCTCGGGGACAGGCTACAATGAGCAGTTCTTC
>TRBD1|TRBV24-1|few|TRBJ1-5
CATSDPGQGAGQPQHF
TGTGCCACCAGTGATCCCGGACAGGGGGCCGGTCAGCCCCAGCATTTT
>TRBD1|TRBV6-4|once|TRBJ2-2
CASSEQGARNTGELFF
TGTGCCAGCAGTGAACAGGGGGCGCGGAACACCGGGGAGCTGTTTTTT
>TRBD1|TRBV28|NA|TRBJ2-1
CASSLTGGYNEQFF
TGTGCCAGCAGTTTAACAGGGGGTTACAATGAGCAGTTCTTC
>NA|TRBV7-2|NA|TRBJ2-7
CASSLVGSLNSYEQYF
TGTGCCAGCAGCCTCGTCGGGTCCTTAAACTCCTACGAGCAGTACTTC
>TRBD2|TRBV11-3|NA|TRBJ2-3
CASSRLAGMIPSTDTQYF
TGTGCCAGCAGCCGCCTAGCGGGGATGATACCTAGCACAGATACGCAGTATTTT
>TRBD1|TRBV7-2|NA|TRBJ1-5
CASSLDRVEGQPQHF
TGTGCCAGCAGCCTCGACAGGGTGGAGGGACAGCCCCAGCATTTT
>NA|TRBV21-1|few|TRBJ2-2
CASSNWLAGFYTGELFF
TGTGCCAGCAGCAATTGGCTAGCGGGCTTTTATACCGGGGAGCTGTTTTTT